These 5 T cell receptor beta chains came from one sample sequenced in a study of T-cell reconstitution after alpha-beta-depleted transplantation in children. Unique molecular identifiers were used in preparing the TCRbeta library. MiXCR, applied by TCRdb to the PCR reads, yields one record per CDR3 protein. The sample shows more than 150,000 distinct CDR3 sequences, roughly 6.8% of them seen only once. Sequenced here: PBMCs from the stem cell graft donor, sampled from the stem cell graft. Receptors were obtained from a human donor who donated a stem cell graft to a child with Wiskott-Aldrich syndrome.

The table lists this clonotype with many counts. The chain employs TRBV12-3 or TRBV12-4 and TRBJ2-1; D is perhaps TRBD2 (6 bases). V dropped 2 bases and J dropped 4 bases, with 9 bases sitting between them. This CDR3 comprises 14 residues. Here the CDR3 DNA reads TGTGCCAGCAGTTTAAGCGGGCTGTACAATGAGCAGTTCTTC. Translated: CASSLSGLYNEQFF.

The V call is TRBV7-9, the J call TRBJ1-1; a possible D gene is TRBD1 (6 bases). There are 13 residues in the CDR3. Germline V lookup: CDR1 SEHNR, CDR2 FQNEAQ (reference sequence). Trimming took off 5 bases at V and 3 bases at J, with 10 bases between the two ends. CDR3 sequence (DNA): TGTGCCAGCAGCGAAGGGGGGTACACTGAAGCTTTCTTT. Protein sequence: CASSEGGYTEAFF.

This clonotype showed up many times. V is TRBV20-1 and J is TRBJ2-7, with 9 bases aligning to TRBD2. CDR1 is DFQATT, CDR2 SNEGSKA, per germline (reference sequence). The CDR3 runs 14 residues. J gave up 3 bases and V 1 base, and 4 bases lay outside the gene matches. CDR3 sequence: CSARGGAGGYEQYF. The CDR3 nucleotides read TGCAGTGCTAGAGGGGGAGCGGGAGGCTACGAGCAGTACTTC.

Many counts were recorded for this clonotype. This chain connects TRBV7-8 to TRBJ2-7; D is possibly TRBD2 (6 bases). Germline V gene lookup returns CDR1 SGHVS and CDR2 FQNEAQ. V was pared by 1 base and J by 2 bases, with 15 bases between. The CDR3 has 16 amino acids. The CDR3 DNA is TGTGCCAGCAGCTTAGTGGGTGTTAGCGGAACCTACGAGCAGTACTTC. Its translation is CASSLVGVSGTYEQYF.

This clonotype was observed at least ten times. CDR3 sequence: CASSEYQIHTF. The CDR3 coding sequence is TGTGCCAGCAGTGAATATCAAATCCACACCTTC. The chain is built from TRBV25-1 and TRBJ1-2; D is unclear. Germline V gives CDR1 MGHDK, CDR2 SYGVNS. The CDR3 loop spans 11 amino acids. V lost 0 bases and J lost 12, with 8 bases in between.